This T cell receptor beta chain was recorded in a study of blood T cell repertoires in COVID-19. Turning to the study itself: Acute and convalescent COVID-19 samples came from the United States, Italy and Spain. Nucleic acid was either cDNA or gDNA, and it came from T cells, B-cell-depleted T cells, or PBMCs.

The CDR3 loop spans 15 amino acids. J gave up 0 bases and V 3 bases, and 4 bases lay outside the gene matches. Germline-derived CDR1 and CDR2 are KGHSH and LQKENI. Authors' processing steps: Amplification of reference gene primers provided the estimated nucleated cell counts. Using immunoSEQ multiplex PCR, the repertoire was profiled, and TCRdb retains in-frame clones only, with some absent. V and J calls and clone size are given by that table; D and trimming were obtained from the DNA. The data contain 100,000 to 130,000 clones, just over 70% of them seen just once; the ten biggest clones take up about 2%.

The genes are TRBV18 and TRBJ1-2; 7 nucleotides align to TRBD1. The receptor was isolated from a middle-aged woman with acute or convalescent COVID-19. The sample consisted of peripheral blood. This CDR3 reads CASSPPGTANYGYTF. The DNA of the CDR3 is TGTGCCAGCTCACCTCCCGGGACAGCTAACTATGGCTACACCTTC.